The clone carrying this T cell receptor (beta chain) came up once. This sample stems from a study of T cells in Graves' hyperthyroidism and ophthalmopathy. Isolation of PBMCs was performed on 9.5 to 10 ml fresh peripheral blood. The CDR3 has 16 amino acids. V was pared by 1 base and J by 4 bases, with 14 bases between. The germline CDR1 and CDR2 sequences are SGHVS and FNYEAQ. Amplification of TCR beta CDR3 regions used RNA as the template. First-round RT-PCR with HTBI primers amplified the TCR CDR3 region. TCRdb processed the multiplex PCR reads anew with MiXCR; each CDR3 protein has one entry. The sample lists about 350,000 distinct CDR3 sequences; roughly 13% were seen once.

The source is a woman in her forties with Graves' ophthalmopathy. The chain is built from TRBV7-6 and TRBJ2-1, with a weak D call TRBD1 (6 bases). Sequenced sample: blood. In DNA, the CDR3 is TGTGCCAGCAGCTTAGTCAGGGGACCGTTTTACAATGAGCAGTTCTTC. This encodes CASSLVRGPFYNEQFF.